What follows are 23 T cell receptor beta chains derived from one specimen sequenced in a study of tumor and adjacent non-tumor tissue in lung cancer. RNA was extracted from bulk tissue without any cell sorting. This non-tumor lung sample came from over 3 cm beyond the tumor edge. Three rounds of nested PCR, following a modified ARM-PCR protocol, produced the TCRbeta library. TCRdb itself ran the multiplex PCR reads through MiXCR, one entry per CDR3 protein. The sample comprises about 77,000 distinct CDR3 sequences, 76% of which are singletons, and around 38% rests with the top ten. Sequencing was performed on distant non-tumor lung tissue. These receptors all stem from a man between 65 and 85 years old with non-small cell lung cancer.

This clonotype was observed once. The junction and the germline gene differ at one end; a read error may be behind it. V is TRBV10-3 and J is TRBJ2-7; D is perhaps TRBD1 (5 bases). From germline, CDR1 is ENHRY and CDR2 SYGVKD. The CDR3 length is 13 residues. CDR3: CAINPSRVYEQYF. DNA for the CDR3: TGTGCCATCAATCCCTCCAGGGTTTACGAACAGTACTTC.

Of note for this clonotype: A read error may produce the germline difference seen at one junction end. The V and J genes are TRBV10-3 and TRBJ2-1; D unresolved. Germline V gene sequence: CDR1 ENHRY, CDR2 SYGVKD. The CDR3 has 11 residues. CDR3 protein: CAISEGNEHFF. The CDR3 region has the DNA TGTGCCATCAGTGAGGGGAATGAGCACTTCTTC.

Only a few counts were recorded for this clonotype. This likely comes from a read error, as the CDR3 has no conserved phenylalanine or tryptophan at its end. The limits of the CDR3 on the DNA are not certain, so only TCRdb's listed CDR3 is given. V is TRBV11-3 and J is TRBJ1-2. Germline V gene lookup returns CDR1 SGHNT and CDR2 YENEEA. The CDR3 is made up of 15 amino acids, end residues included. CDR3 sequence: CASSLEHGRTYVYTS.

As regards this clonotype: The junction shows a germline mismatch at one end, possibly a read error. This chain connects TRBV7-9 to TRBJ2-7, with D hard to call. CDR3 length: 15 amino acids. Germline V gives CDR1 SEHNR, CDR2 FQNEAQ (reference sequence). CDR3 sequence: CASSVVGAAFYKQYF. CDR3 coding DNA: TGTGCCAGCAGCGTCGTTGGTGCCGCTTTCTACAAGCAGTACTTC.

Remarks on this clonotype: Relative to the germline gene, one junction end is altered; a read error may explain this. V and J are TRBV29-1 and TRBJ2-7; D unresolved. The CDR3 is 12 amino acids. In germline, CDR1 is SQVTM, CDR2 ANQGSEA. CDR3 DNA: TGCAGCGTTGATGACGGTTCATACGAGCAGAAATTC. Its translation: CSVDDGSYEQKF.

Concerning this clonotype itself: A much larger clone differs from this one at a single base, so this may be a read error. The CDR3 carries no conserved terminal phenylalanine or tryptophan, so it likely arises from a read error. The chain carries TRBV14 and TRBJ2-3; D gene ambiguous. Germline CDR1 and CDR2: SGHDN and FVKESK. Trimming cost V 6 bases and J 6 bases, with 13 bases left between them. The CDR3 covers 13 residues. The CDR3 DNA sequence: TGTGCCAGCAGTTGGAACCCCGGGGATACGCAGTATATT. Protein: CASSWNPGDTQYI.

Points on this clonotype: With a much larger clone just one base away, this may be a read error. This chain uses TRBV28 with TRBJ2-2; 8 bases are a match to TRBD1. This CDR3 region has 15 residues. Looked up from germline, CDR1 is MDHEN and CDR2 is SYDVKM. V was clipped by 7 bases and J by 3 bases; unmatched bases: 7. CDR3 region: CASKQGGKDTGELFF. As DNA, the CDR3 is TGTGCCAGCAAACAGGGGGGAAAGGACACCGGGGAGCTGTTTTTT.

The chain carries TRBV10-2 and TRBJ2-5, with 7 bases lining up with TRBD2. The V gene's germline CDR1 is WSHSY and CDR2 SAAADI. The CDR3 has 15 residues. With 0 bases clipped from V and 14 bases from J, the junction kept 15 bases outside the gene matches. The CDR3 here is CASSESGRLAYEHYF. The CDR3 DNA sequence: TGCGCCAGCAGTGAGTCGGGACGACTAGCCTATGAGCACTACTTC.

A few counts support this clonotype. Possible read error: a much larger clone is one base away. The chain couples TRBV28 to TRBJ1-5; 8 bases line up with TRBD1. This CDR3 is 15 amino acids long. The V gene's germline CDR1 is MDHEN and CDR2 SYDVKM. The chain's CDR3 is CTSRSGTGSNQPQHF. CDR3 nucleotide sequence: TGTACCAGCAGGTCCGGGACAGGAAGCAATCAGCCCCAGCATTTT. Combining the CDR3 with reference TRBV28 and TRBJ1-5 gives the whole variable domain DVKVTQSSRYLVKRTGEKVFLECVQDMDHENMFWYRQDPGLGLRLIYFSYDVKMKEKGDIPEGYSVSREKKERFSLILESASTNQTSMYLCTSRSGTGSNQPQHFGDGTRLSIL.

The rearrangement uses TRBV11-2 and TRBJ2-3, with D unclear. The CDR3 extends over 17 amino acids. The V end lost 6 bases, the J end lost 5 bases, and 24 bases lay between the germline ends. CDR1 SGHAT and CDR2 FQNNGV come from the germline V gene. In nucleotides, the CDR3 is TGTGCCAGCAGTTCTTACTCTGACACTGCTAGTATAGATACGCAGTATTTT. Amino acids: CASSSYSDTASIDTQYF.

This rearrangement joins TRBV7-8 to TRBJ1-6; 9 bases align to TRBD1. CDR1 and CDR2 from the germline V gene are SGHVS and FQNEAQ. There are 16 residues in the CDR3. After removal of 10 bases from V and 10 bases from J, the junction contained 17 bases not matched to a gene. This CDR3 reads CANSFSTGTGKSPLHF. The DNA of the CDR3 is TGTGCCAACAGTTTCTCGACCGGGACAGGGAAATCACCCCTCCACTTT.

Of note for this clonotype: This CDR3 is missing its conserved last phenylalanine or tryptophan, likely due to a read error. V and J are TRBV11-3 and TRBJ2-1, with TRBD2 as a possible D gene (7 bases). The germline CDR1 and CDR2 sequences are SGHNT and YENEEA. The CDR3 has 16 amino acids. With 2 bases removed from V and 13 bases from J, the gap between germline ends came to 24 bases. The CDR3 sequence: CASSLHPTGGRGEQFY. In DNA form, the CDR3 reads TGTGCCAGCAGCTTACATCCCACGGGGGGCAGGGGTGAACAGTTCTAC.

With respect to this clonotype: Likely a read error: the CDR3 ends without its conserved phenylalanine or tryptophan. CDR3 region: CASSPWTETQETQYI. The CDR3 bases are TGTGCCAGCAGCCCGTGGACAGAGACTCAAGAGACCCAGTACATC. This chain uses TRBV14 with TRBJ2-5, with D possibly being TRBD1 (6 bases). The CDR3 consists of 15 residues. Germline values: CDR1 SGHDN, CDR2 FVKESK. V was clipped by 4 bases and J by 2 bases, with 14 bases between them.

The genes are TRBV29-1 and TRBJ1-2, with D perhaps matching TRBD1 (5 bases). There are 14 residues in the CDR3. Trimming removed 8 bases from V and 1 base from J, with 17 bases in between. Germline values: CDR1 SQVTM, CDR2 ANQGSEA. The DNA for the CDR3 is TGCAGCATAGATGTCGGGGCAGTTAACTATGGCTACACCTTC. Translated: CSIDVGAVNYGYTF.

Comment on this clonotype: The CDR3 does not close with the conserved phenylalanine or tryptophan, likely indicating a read error. The gene calls are TRBV20-1 and TRBJ2-1; the D call may be TRBD1 or TRBD2 (5 bases each). In germline, CDR1 is DFQATT, CDR2 SNEGSKA (reference sequence). Trimming took 7 bases from V and 7 from J, leaving 23 bases between them. The CDR3 spans 15 residues. The CDR3 DNA sequence: TGCAGTGAGAATAGTGGGACGGGCCACAATAATGAGCAGTTCTTA. This codes for CSENSGTGHNNEQFL.

In regard to this clonotype: This may stem from a read error, because a much larger clone lies one nucleotide away. CDR3: CAWRSGGGNEQFF. DNA of the CDR3: TGTGCCTGGAGATCCGGGGGAGGCAATGAGCAGTTCTTC. This chain uses TRBV30 with TRBJ2-1; a possible D gene is TRBD2 (6 bases). Germline loops: CDR1 GTSNPN, CDR2 SVGIG (reference sequence). Trimming stripped 3 bases from V and 6 bases from J, with 12 bases between. The CDR3 totals 13 residues.

About this clonotype: Relative to the germline gene, one junction end is altered; a read error may explain this. The chain links TRBV5-1 to TRBJ2-1, with no clear D. This CDR3 has 15 residues. Germline V gene sequence: CDR1 SGHRS, CDR2 YFSETQ. CDR3 sequence: CASSLIPVGYNEQFF. CDR3 in DNA: TGTGCCAGCAGCCTGATACCGGTAGGATACAATGAGCAGTTCTTC.

To note about this clonotype: Since a much larger clone is just one base distant, this may be a read error. V gene TRBV20-1 combines with J gene TRBJ2-7, with a weak D call TRBD2 (6 bases). This CDR3 comprises 13 residues. V lost 3 bases and J lost 3, with 12 bases in between. Germline assignment: CDR1 DFQATT and CDR2 SNEGSKA (reference sequence). The CDR3 reads CSAREGRIYEQYF. CDR3 nucleotide sequence: TGCAGTGCTAGGGAAGGGAGGATCTACGAGCAGTACTTC.

With regard to this clonotype: The conserved phenylalanine or tryptophan normally closing the CDR3 is absent here, so this likely arose from a read error. The chain has TRBV5-4 and TRBJ2-5; TRBD2 agrees at 7 bases. The CDR3 covers 15 residues. CDR1 and CDR2 from the germline V gene are SGHNT and YYREEE (reference sequence). The CDR3 here is CTSRPGSGNQETQYS. CDR3 in DNA: TGTACCAGCAGGCCAGGGAGCGGGAACCAAGAGACCCAGTACTCC.

Turning to this clonotype: No conserved phenylalanine or tryptophan ends this CDR3, so it is likely a read error. The chain recombines TRBV4-2 with TRBJ2-7, with 9 bases fitting TRBD1. The germline V gene encodes CDR1 LGHNA and CDR2 YNFKEQ. CDR3 length: 15 amino acids. CDR3 in DNA: TGTGCTGGCAGCCGCCCGGGACAGGGTAAATACGAGCAGTACATC. It specifies CAGSRPGQGKYEQYI.

Regarding this clonotype: The final CDR3 position lacks the conserved phenylalanine or tryptophan, pointing to a likely read error. The chain joins TRBV29-1 to TRBJ2-1, with 7 bases identical to TRBD2. The V gene's germline CDR1 is SQVTM and CDR2 ANQGSEA. The CDR3 is 14 amino acids. For the CDR3, the DNA is TGCATCGCTGTGGGGAGGGGCACAAACAACGAGCAGTTCCTC. It encodes CIAVGRGTNNEQFL.

Comment on this clonotype: Compared with germline, one end of the junction differs, possibly owing to a read error. The V call is TRBV20-1, the J call TRBJ2-1, with 10 bases lining up with TRBD2. Per the germline V gene, CDR1 is DFQATT and CDR2 is SNEGSKA (reference sequence). The CDR3 is made up of 15 amino acids. CDR3 DNA: TGTAGTGCTAGTACTAGCGGGATCGCCTTCAATGAGCAGTGCTTC. Its translation is CSASTSGIAFNEQCF.

This clonotype was detected only once. This rearrangement joins TRBV28 to TRBJ1-1; D is uncertain. Trimming cost V 7 bases and J 8 bases, with 11 bases left between them. The CDR3 has 11 residues. Germline V gene sequence: CDR1 MDHEN, CDR2 SYDVKM. The CDR3 here is CASTWEREAFF. The CDR3 DNA reads TGTGCCAGCACTTGGGAAAGGGAAGCTTTCTTT.